A selection of T cell receptor beta chains follows, all from one sample in a study of follicular helper T cells after annual influenza vaccination. Some clones are missing from TCRdb's copy, which holds only in-frame ones; the method was immunoSEQ multiplex PCR. The sample consists of several thousand clones, 80% to 85% of them appearing once. Specimen: CXCR5+ CD38- circulating T follicular helper cells from blood, collected 7 days after influenza vaccination. Source of these receptors: an adult who received the influenza vaccine. Each CDR3 is given with its conserved first and last residue. Fields, in order: clone size, D gene, V gene, J gene, CDR3 protein, CDR3 DNA. The D gene is left open where the match is weak. Only some rows state a clone size, as once, few, many or a class for expanded clones.

-	-	TRBV25-1	TRBJ2-1	CASTRRGEQFF	TGTGCCAGCACCCGACGTGGTGAGCAGTTCTTC
-	-	TRBV19	TRBJ2-1	CASRPGGGNSYNEQFF	TGTGCCAGTAGACCGGGGGGCGGGAACTCCTACAATGAGCAGTTCTTC
-	-	TRBV4-1	TRBJ2-7	CASSQDVAERSYEQYF	TGCGCCAGCAGCCAAGATGTAGCGGAACGCTCCTACGAGCAGTACTTC
-	-	TRBV6-1	TRBJ2-7	CASSEPGKASYEQYF	TGTGCCAGCAGTGAGCCGGGTAAGGCATCCTACGAGCAGTACTTC
-	TRBD2	TRBV7-3	TRBJ2-3	CASSSGLAGETQYF	TGTGCCAGCAGCTCGGGACTAGCGGGGGAAACGCAGTATTTT
-	-	TRBV18	TRBJ2-1	CASSPPGRALNNNEQFF	TGTGCCAGCTCACCACCGGGCAGGGCCCTCAACAACAATGAGCAGTTCTTC
-	-	TRBV12-5	TRBJ2-7	CASVGASSTYEQYF	TGTGCTAGTGTCGGAGCTAGTTCCACCTACGAGCAGTACTTC
-	TRBD2	TRBV28	TRBJ2-3	CASSFSGSRADTQYF	TGTGCCAGCAGTTTTAGCGGGAGCCGGGCAGATACGCAGTATTTT
once	-	TRBV4-2	TRBJ2-3	CASSQELDTQYF	TGTGCCAGCAGCCAAGAGCTGGATACGCAGTATTTT
-	-	TRBV5-6	TRBJ2-1	CASSLVGESYNEQFF	TGTGCCAGCAGCTTGGTCGGGGAGTCCTACAATGAGCAGTTCTTC
-	TRBD2	TRBV5-4	TRBJ2-3	CASSLASGGRSRPDTQYF	TGTGCCAGCAGCTTGGCTTCAGGCGGGAGGAGTCGGCCAGATACGCAGTATTTT
few	-	TRBV19	TRBJ1-1	CASSIEPGSTEAFF	TGTGCCAGTAGTATAGAACCGGGGAGCACTGAAGCTTTCTTT
-	-	TRBV5-1	TRBJ2-5	CASSLYGGGETQYF	TGCGCCAGCAGCTTGTATGGGGGAGGAGAGACCCAGTACTTC
-	-	TRBV6-1	TRBJ2-1	CASSEKGHEQFF	TGTGCCAGCAGTGAAAAGGGCCATGAGCAGTTCTTC
-	-	TRBV6-5	TRBJ2-1	CASSGPYNEQFF	TGTGCCAGCAGTGGCCCTTACAATGAGCAGTTCTTC
-	TRBD1	TRBV27	TRBJ1-2	CASSETARGVGGYTF	TGTGCCAGCAGCGAAACGGCCAGGGGGGTGGGAGGCTACACCTTC
-	-	TRBV28	TRBJ2-3	CASIRGGSTDTQYF	TGTGCCAGCATCCGCGGCGGGAGCACAGATACGCAGTATTTT
-	TRBD2	TRBV6-1	TRBJ2-7	CASKLAAGAYEQYF	TGTGCCAGCAAACTAGCGGCGGGGGCCTACGAGCAGTACTTC
-	TRBD1	TRBV6-1	TRBJ1-5	CASSPSGRGGQPQHF	TGTGCCAGCAGTCCCTCAGGCAGGGGGGGTCAGCCCCAGCATTTT
-	-	TRBV30	TRBJ1-1	CAWSGPWTERLKPEAFF	TGTGCCTGGAGTGGCCCCTGGACAGAGAGATTGAAACCTGAAGCTTTCTTT
-	-	TRBV28	TRBJ1-5	CASSRTANQPQHF	TGTGCCAGCAGTAGGACAGCTAATCAGCCCCAGCATTTT
-	TRBD2	TRBV5-1	TRBJ2-1	CASSATSGSEQFF	TGCGCCAGCAGCGCGACTAGCGGGAGTGAGCAGTTCTTC
-	-	TRBV28	TRBJ2-5	CASRNREGQGETQYF	TGTGCCAGCAGGAACAGGGAGGGGCAGGGAGAGACCCAGTACTTC
-	-	TRBV5-1	TRBJ1-4	CASSLGLGWGTNEKLFF	TGCGCCAGCAGCTTGGGCTTGGGGTGGGGAACTAATGAAAAACTGTTTTTT
-	-	TRBV19	TRBJ1-2	CASILRAGPNYGYTF	TGTGCCAGTATATTGAGGGCAGGACCGAACTATGGCTACACCTTC
-	TRBD1	TRBV2	TRBJ2-1	CASSVGAGGGEQFF	TGTGCCAGCAGTGTTGGGGCAGGGGGCGGTGAGCAGTTCTTC
-	TRBD1	TRBV28	TRBJ2-7	CASSSRGTGKTYEQYF	TGTGCCAGCAGTTCAAGAGGGACAGGGAAAACCTACGAGCAGTACTTC
-	-	TRBV2	TRBJ2-5	CASSFNKETQYF	TGTGCCAGCAGTTTTAATAAAGAGACCCAGTACTTC
-	-	TRBV29-1	TRBJ1-5	CSAGGVDQPQHF	TGCAGCGCCGGGGGGGTAGATCAGCCCCAGCATTTT
-	TRBD1	TRBV27	TRBJ1-2	CASSSRDRAGYTF	TGTGCCAGCAGCTCACGGGACAGGGCTGGCTACACCTTC
few	TRBD1	TRBV4-1	TRBJ1-2	CASSQEGTGYGGYTF	TGCGCCAGCAGCCAAGAAGGGACAGGGTATGGTGGCTACACCTTC
-	TRBD2	TRBV5-4	TRBJ2-7	CASSLGGLAGVREQYF	TGTGCCAGCAGCTTGGGGGGACTAGCGGGAGTGAGAGAGCAGTACTTC
-	TRBD1	TRBV5-6	TRBJ2-2	CASSLRRQGTGELFF	TGTGCCAGCAGCTTACGGCGACAGGGTACCGGGGAGCTGTTTTTT